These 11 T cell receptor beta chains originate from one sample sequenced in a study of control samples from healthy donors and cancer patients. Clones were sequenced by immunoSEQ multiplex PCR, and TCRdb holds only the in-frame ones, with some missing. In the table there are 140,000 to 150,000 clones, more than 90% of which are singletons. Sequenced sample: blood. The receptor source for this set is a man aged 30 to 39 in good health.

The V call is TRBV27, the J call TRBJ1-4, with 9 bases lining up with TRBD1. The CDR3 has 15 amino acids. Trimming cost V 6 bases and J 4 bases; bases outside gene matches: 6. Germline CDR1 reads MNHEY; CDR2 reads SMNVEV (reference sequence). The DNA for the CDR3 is TGTGCCAGCAGCCTAGGGACAGGGCATAATGAAAAACTGTTTTTT. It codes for CASSLGTGHNEKLFF.

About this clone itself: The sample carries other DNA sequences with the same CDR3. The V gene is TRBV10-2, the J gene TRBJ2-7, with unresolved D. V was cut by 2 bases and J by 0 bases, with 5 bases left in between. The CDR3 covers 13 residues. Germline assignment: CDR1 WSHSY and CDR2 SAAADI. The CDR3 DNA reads TGCGCCAGCAGTGAGGTCAGCTCCTACGAGCAGTACTTC. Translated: CASSEVSSYEQYF.

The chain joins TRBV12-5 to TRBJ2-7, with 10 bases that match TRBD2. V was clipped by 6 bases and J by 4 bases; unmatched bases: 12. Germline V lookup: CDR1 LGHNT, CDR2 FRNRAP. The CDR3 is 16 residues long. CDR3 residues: CASGHSLAGGGYEQYF. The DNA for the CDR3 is TGTGCTAGTGGCCATTCCTTAGCGGGGGGCGGGTACGAGCAGTACTTC.

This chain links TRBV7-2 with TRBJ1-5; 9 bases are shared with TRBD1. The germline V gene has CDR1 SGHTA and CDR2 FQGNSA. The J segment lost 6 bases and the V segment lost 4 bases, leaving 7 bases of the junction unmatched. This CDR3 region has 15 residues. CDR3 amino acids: CASSSNNRGPQPQHF. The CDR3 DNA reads TGTGCCAGCAGCTCAAATAACAGGGGGCCTCAGCCCCAGCATTTT.

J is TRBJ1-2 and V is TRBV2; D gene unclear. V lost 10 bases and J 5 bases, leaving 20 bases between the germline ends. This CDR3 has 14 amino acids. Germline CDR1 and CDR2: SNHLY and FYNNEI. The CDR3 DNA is TGTGCCACCATAGTGGGGTTAGGACTATATGGCTACACCTTC. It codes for CATIVGLGLYGYTF.

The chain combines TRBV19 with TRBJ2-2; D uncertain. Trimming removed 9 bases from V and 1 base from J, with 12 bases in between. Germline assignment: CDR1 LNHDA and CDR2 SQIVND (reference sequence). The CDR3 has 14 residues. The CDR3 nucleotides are TGTGCCAGCCTAGACGGCCTGAACACCGGGGAGCTGTTTTTT. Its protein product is CASLDGLNTGELFF.

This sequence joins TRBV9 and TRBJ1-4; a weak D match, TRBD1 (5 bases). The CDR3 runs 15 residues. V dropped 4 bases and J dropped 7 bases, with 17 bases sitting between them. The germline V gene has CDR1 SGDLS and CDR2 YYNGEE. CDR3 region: CASSPSGGLGEKLFF. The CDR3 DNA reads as TGTGCCAGCAGCCCTTCGGGGGGGTTGGGTGAAAAACTGTTTTTT.

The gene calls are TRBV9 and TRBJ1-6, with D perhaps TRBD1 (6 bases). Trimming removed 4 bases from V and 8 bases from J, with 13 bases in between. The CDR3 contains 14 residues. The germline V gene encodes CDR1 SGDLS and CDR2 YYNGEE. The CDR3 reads CASSSRRQDSPLHF. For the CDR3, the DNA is TGTGCCAGCAGCTCCCGCCGACAGGATTCACCCCTCCACTTT.

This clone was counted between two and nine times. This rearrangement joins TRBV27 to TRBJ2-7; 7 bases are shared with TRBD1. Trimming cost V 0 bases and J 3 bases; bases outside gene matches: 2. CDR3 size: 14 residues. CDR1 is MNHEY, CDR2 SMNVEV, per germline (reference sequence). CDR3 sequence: CASSLSNRGYEQYF. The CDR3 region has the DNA TGTGCCAGCAGTTTATCCAACAGGGGCTACGAGCAGTACTTC.

The chain's CDR3 is CASSLLTKSTDTQYF. In DNA, the CDR3 is TGTGCCAGCAGCTTATTAACAAAAAGCACAGATACGCAGTATTTT. The genes are TRBV11-2 and TRBJ2-3; D gene unclear. Trimming pared 2 bases from V and 0 bases from J, leaving 9 bases between. The CDR3 has 15 amino acids. CDR1 and CDR2 (germline): SGHAT, FQNNGV.

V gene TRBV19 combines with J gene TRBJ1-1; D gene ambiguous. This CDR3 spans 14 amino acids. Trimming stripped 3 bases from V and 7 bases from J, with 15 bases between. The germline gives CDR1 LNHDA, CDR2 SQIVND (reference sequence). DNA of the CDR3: TGTGCCAGTAGTATCGGTCGGTACGGCGGTGAAGCTTTCTTT. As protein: CASSIGRYGGEAFF. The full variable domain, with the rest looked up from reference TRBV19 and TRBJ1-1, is DGGITQSPKYLFRKEGQNVTLSCEQNLNHDAMYWYRQDPGQGLRLIYYSQIVNDFQKGDIAEGYSVSREKKESFPLTVTSAQKNPTAFYLCASSIGRYGGEAFFGQGTRLTVV.